The clone carrying this TCR beta chain was counted between two and nine times. Germline values: CDR1 LGHNA, CDR2 YSLEER. V lost 4 bases to trimming and J lost 3 bases, with 11 bases between them. CDR3 length equals 14 residues. This entry comes from a study of T-cell memory formation after mild COVID-19. TCRdb reprocessed the 5' RACE reads with MiXCR, giving one entry per CDR3 protein. The data hold some 490,000 distinct CDR3 sequences, with around a sixth observed a single time. The TCR comes from an adult woman who had mild COVID-19 (a few samples of this study predate the infection). Cell type and time point are not known. The chain employs TRBV4-3 and TRBJ2-3; D ambiguous. The sequenced sample consisted of PBMCs or a T cell subset sorted from them (not recorded which). DNA for the CDR3: TGCGCCAGCAGCCGCCGGAAGGGTACAGATACGCAGTATTTT. Translating it yields CASSRRKGTDTQYF.